The source of this T cell receptor beta chain is a study of blood T cell repertoires in COVID-19. About the research overall: Sample material is recorded as cDNA or gDNA derived from T cells, B-cell-depleted T cells, or PBMCs.

Germline CDR1 and CDR2: SGHKS and YYEKEE (reference sequence). The J segment lost 0 bases and the V segment lost 4 bases, leaving 3 bases of the junction unmatched. CDR3 length equals 15 residues. Sequencing was performed with immunoSEQ multiplex PCR; in TCRdb, only in-frame clones are kept and a portion is missing. The sample holds 150,000 to 200,000 clones, roughly 80% seen once. This sequence was found in a man aged 60 to 75 with active or convalescent COVID-19. The sample comprised peripheral blood. The V and J genes are TRBV5-5 and TRBJ2-1; 8 bases are shared with TRBD1. The CDR3 sequence: CASSSDRGSYNEQFF. The CDR3 region has the DNA TGTGCCAGCAGCAGCGACAGGGGCTCCTACAATGAGCAGTTCTTC. Full variable domain (missing parts from reference TRBV5-5 and TRBJ2-1): DAGVTQSPTHLIKTRGQQVTLRCSPISGHKSVSWYQQVLGQGPQFIFQYYEKEERGRGNFPDRFSARQFPNYSSELNVNALLLGDSALYLCASSSDRGSYNEQFFGPGTRLTVL.